What follows are 12 T cell receptor beta chains derived from one specimen sequenced in a study of cytotoxic CD8 clonotypes in ibrutinib-treated CLL. Measured with immunoSEQ multiplex PCR; TCRdb has only the in-frame clones, and not every one. The sample has under 35,000 clones, roughly 69% seen once; the top ten hold about 53%. The sequencing here drew on PBMCs, taken after 24 months of ibrutinib treatment. These receptor sequences come from a human donor with chronic lymphocytic leukemia.

The J gene is TRBJ1-1, the V gene TRBV5-1, with 7 nucleotides matching TRBD1. Germline V gene data show CDR1 as SGHRS and CDR2 as YFSETQ. J gave up 0 bases and V 4 bases, and 3 bases lay outside the gene matches. This CDR3 has 14 residues. CDR3 in amino acids: CASSRGTVNTEAFF. CDR3 in DNA: TGCGCCAGCAGCCGCGGGACAGTGAACACTGAAGCTTTCTTT.

The V and J genes are TRBV6-1 and TRBJ2-5; the D gene is possibly TRBD1 (6 bases). The germline V gene has CDR1 MNHNS and CDR2 SASEGT. The length of the CDR3 is 13 residues. V was trimmed by 5 bases and J by 5 bases, leaving 12 bases between them. CDR3 sequence: CASSPERGETQYF. In nucleotides, the CDR3 is TGTGCCAGCAGTCCGGAAAGGGGGGAGACCCAGTACTTC.

There are many counts of this clone. The chain combines TRBV6-5 with TRBJ1-1; D possibly corresponds to TRBD1 (5 bases). CDR3 length: 14 amino acids. Germline CDR1 and CDR2: MNHEY and SVGAGI. The ends were cut back, 8 bases at V and 0 bases at J, with 13 bases in the middle. DNA of the CDR3: TGTGCCAGCCTGGGAGGGGCTATGAACACTGAAGCTTTCTTT. It codes for CASLGGAMNTEAFF.

The table lists this clone with a few counts. The V and J genes are TRBV27 and TRBJ1-2, with TRBD1 as a possible D gene (5 bases). CDR1 and CDR2 (germline): MNHEY, SMNVEV (reference sequence). The CDR3 consists of 13 residues. V was trimmed by 3 bases and J by 3 bases, leaving 8 bases between them. Written as DNA, the CDR3 is TGTGCCAGCAGTTTCGGGGACTACTATGGCTACACCTTC. This translates into CASSFGDYYGYTF.

The V gene is TRBV29-1, the J gene TRBJ2-7; tentatively, D is TRBD1 (6 bases). Germline V CDR1 and CDR2: SQVTM, ANQGSEA. Deletions cut 4 bases from V and 3 bases from J, with 13 bases between. CDR3 size: 13 residues. The CDR3 is CSVGGHPYYEQYF. The CDR3 DNA reads TGCAGCGTTGGGGGACACCCGTACTACGAGCAGTACTTC.

The chain couples TRBV1 to TRBJ1-5. TRBV1 is an annotated pseudogene. CDR3 length equals 16 residues. The CDR3 bases are TGCACCAGCAGCCAAGAGATGGGAGAGGTTTACCAGCCCCAGCATTTT. It encodes CTSSQEMGEVYQPQHF.

This clone was observed a few times. The CDR3 loop reads CASSPSGGFSNQPQHF. The CDR3 DNA is TGCGCCAGCAGCCCTTCCGGAGGGTTTAGCAATCAGCCCCAGCATTTT. The V and J genes are TRBV4-1 and TRBJ1-5; D is uncertain. The CDR3 length is 16 residues. In germline, CDR1 is MGHRA, CDR2 YSYEKL. The V end was cut by 4 bases, the J end by 0 bases, with 13 bases between.

This clone has only one observation. The V gene is TRBV30, the J gene TRBJ1-2; 8 bases align to TRBD1. Looked up from germline, CDR1 is GTSNPN and CDR2 is SVGIG (reference sequence). V lost 4 bases and J lost 5; bases outside the gene matches: 9. CDR3 length: 14 residues. CDR3 protein: CAWTLGGQGYGYTF. Here the CDR3 DNA reads TGTGCCTGGACTCTAGGTGGACAGGGATATGGCTACACCTTC.

This clone has just a few counts. The chain combines TRBV25-1 with TRBJ2-7; 7 positions match TRBD2. The CDR3 contains 13 residues. Germline loops: CDR1 MGHDK, CDR2 SYGVNS. V lost 6 bases and J lost 9; bases outside the gene matches: 11. The CDR3 region has the DNA TGTGCCAGCAGGAGAAGCGGGGAGGCGAGGCAGTACTTC. Its translation: CASRRSGEARQYF.

The chain employs TRBV15 and TRBJ1-1; 9 nucleotides align to TRBD1. The CDR3 spans 16 residues. Germline V lookup: CDR1 LNHNV, CDR2 YYDKDF (reference sequence). The J segment lost 3 bases and the V segment lost 4 bases, leaving 9 bases of the junction unmatched. This CDR3 reads CATSNSSDRGDTEAFF. The CDR3, as DNA: TGTGCCACCAGCAACTCGAGTGACAGGGGGGACACTGAAGCTTTCTTT.

The chain combines TRBV15 with TRBJ2-3, with D possibly being TRBD2 (6 bases). The germline V gene has CDR1 LNHNV and CDR2 YYDKDF (reference sequence). V was cut by 0 bases and J by 2 bases, with 15 bases left in between. This CDR3 region has 17 residues. The CDR3 protein is CATSRDVIGGVTDTQYF. The CDR3, as DNA: TGTGCCACCAGCAGAGATGTCATTGGCGGGGTCACAGATACGCAGTATTTT. The full variable domain, completed using reference TRBV15 and TRBJ2-3, is DAMVIQNPRYQVTQFGKPVTLSCSQTLNHNVMYWYQQKSSQAPKLLFHYYDKDFNNEADTPDNFQSRRPNTSFCFLDIRSPGLGDTAMYLCATSRDVIGGVTDTQYFGPGTRLTVL.

This clone has just a few counts. This chain connects TRBV19 to TRBJ2-2; D not certain. CDR3 length equals 15 residues. Germline values: CDR1 LNHDA, CDR2 SQIVND (reference sequence). V lost 9 bases and J lost 5, with 19 bases in between. In DNA, the CDR3 is TGTGCCAGCAGTTACGATTCGGAAGGGACCGGGGAGCTGTTTTTT. Protein sequence: CASSYDSEGTGELFF.